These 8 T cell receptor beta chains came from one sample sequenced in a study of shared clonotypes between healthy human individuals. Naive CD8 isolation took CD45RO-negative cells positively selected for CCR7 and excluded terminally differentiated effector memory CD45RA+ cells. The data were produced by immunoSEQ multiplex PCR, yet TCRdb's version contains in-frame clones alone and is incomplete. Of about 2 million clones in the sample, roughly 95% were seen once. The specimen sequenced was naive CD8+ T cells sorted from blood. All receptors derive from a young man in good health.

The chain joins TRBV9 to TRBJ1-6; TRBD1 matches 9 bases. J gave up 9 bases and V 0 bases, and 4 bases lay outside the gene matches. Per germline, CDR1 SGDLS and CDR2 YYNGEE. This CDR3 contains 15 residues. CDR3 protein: CASSVEGQGTSPLHF. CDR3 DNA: TGTGCCAGCAGCGTAGAGGGACAGGGTACTTCACCCCTCCACTTT.

Here the CDR3 DNA reads TGTGCCAGCAGTTTATCGACCGAAACAACTAATGAAAAACTGTTTTTT. Protein sequence: CASSLSTETTNEKLFF. This chain links TRBV27 with TRBJ1-4; no definite D call. Germline lookup yields CDR1 MNHEY and CDR2 SMNVEV (reference sequence). This CDR3 is built from 16 residues. Trimming took off 0 bases at V and 0 bases at J, with 8 bases between the two ends.

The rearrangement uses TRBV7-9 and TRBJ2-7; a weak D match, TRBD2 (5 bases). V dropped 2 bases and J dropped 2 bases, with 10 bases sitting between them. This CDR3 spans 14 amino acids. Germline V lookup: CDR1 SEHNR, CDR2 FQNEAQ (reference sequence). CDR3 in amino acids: CASSLIEGTYEQYF. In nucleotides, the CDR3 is TGTGCCAGCAGCTTAATCGAGGGAACCTACGAGCAGTACTTC. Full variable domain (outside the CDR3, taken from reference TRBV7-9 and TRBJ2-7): DTGVSQNPRHKITKRGQNVTFRCDPISEHNRLYWYRQTLGQGPEFLTYFQNEAQLEKSRLLSDRFSAERPKGSFSTLEIQRTEQGDSAMYLCASSLIEGTYEQYFGPGTRLTVT.

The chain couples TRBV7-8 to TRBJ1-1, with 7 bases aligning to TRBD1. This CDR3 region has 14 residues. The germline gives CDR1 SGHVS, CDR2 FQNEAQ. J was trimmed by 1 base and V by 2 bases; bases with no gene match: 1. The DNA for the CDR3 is TGTGCCAGCAGCTTATACAGGGGGAACACTGAAGCTTTCTTT. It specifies CASSLYRGNTEAFF.

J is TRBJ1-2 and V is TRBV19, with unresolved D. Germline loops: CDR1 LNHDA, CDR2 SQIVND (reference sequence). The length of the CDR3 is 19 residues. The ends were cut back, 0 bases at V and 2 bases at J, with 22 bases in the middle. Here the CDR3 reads CASSIDWLSEEVVNYGYTF. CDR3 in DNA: TGTGCCAGTAGTATAGATTGGCTATCTGAAGAGGTAGTGAACTATGGCTACACCTTC.

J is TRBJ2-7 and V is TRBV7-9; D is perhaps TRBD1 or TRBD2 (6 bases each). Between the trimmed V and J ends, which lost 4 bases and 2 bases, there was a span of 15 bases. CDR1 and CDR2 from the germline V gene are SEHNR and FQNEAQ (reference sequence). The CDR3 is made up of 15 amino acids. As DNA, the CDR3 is TGTGCCAGCAGCTGGGGGGACACTAGGACCTACGAGCAGTACTTC. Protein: CASSWGDTRTYEQYF.

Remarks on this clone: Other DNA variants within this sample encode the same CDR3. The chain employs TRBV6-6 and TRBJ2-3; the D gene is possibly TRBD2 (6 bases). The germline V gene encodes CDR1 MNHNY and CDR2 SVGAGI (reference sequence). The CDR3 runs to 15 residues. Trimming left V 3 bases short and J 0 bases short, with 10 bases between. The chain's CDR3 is CASSYRGTSTDTQYF. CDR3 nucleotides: TGTGCCAGCAGTTATCGGGGGACTAGCACAGATACGCAGTATTTT.

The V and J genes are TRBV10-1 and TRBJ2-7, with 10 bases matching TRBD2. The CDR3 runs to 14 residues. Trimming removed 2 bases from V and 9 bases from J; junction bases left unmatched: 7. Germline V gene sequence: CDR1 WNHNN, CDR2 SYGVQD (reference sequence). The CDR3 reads CASSERLAGVTQYF. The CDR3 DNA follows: TGCGCCAGCAGTGAGCGGCTAGCGGGAGTGACGCAGTACTTC.